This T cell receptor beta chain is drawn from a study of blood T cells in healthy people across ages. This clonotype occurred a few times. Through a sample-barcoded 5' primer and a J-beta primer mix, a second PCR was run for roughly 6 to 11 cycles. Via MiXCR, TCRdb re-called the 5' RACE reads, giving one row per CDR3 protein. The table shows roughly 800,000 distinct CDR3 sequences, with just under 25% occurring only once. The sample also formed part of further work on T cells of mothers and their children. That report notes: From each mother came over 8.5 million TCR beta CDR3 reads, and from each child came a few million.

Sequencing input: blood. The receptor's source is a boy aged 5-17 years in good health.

CDR3 protein: CASSQDSSLLAGLETQYF. The CDR3 bases are TGCGCCAGCAGCCAGGACTCCTCGCTACTAGCGGGGCTCGAGACCCAGTACTTC. The chain combines TRBV4-3 with TRBJ2-5; 10 bases match TRBD2. Germline CDR1 is LGHNA and CDR2 is YSLEER. The junction had 15 bases not matched to a gene; V was cut back by 3 bases and J by 5 bases. CDR3 length equals 18 residues.